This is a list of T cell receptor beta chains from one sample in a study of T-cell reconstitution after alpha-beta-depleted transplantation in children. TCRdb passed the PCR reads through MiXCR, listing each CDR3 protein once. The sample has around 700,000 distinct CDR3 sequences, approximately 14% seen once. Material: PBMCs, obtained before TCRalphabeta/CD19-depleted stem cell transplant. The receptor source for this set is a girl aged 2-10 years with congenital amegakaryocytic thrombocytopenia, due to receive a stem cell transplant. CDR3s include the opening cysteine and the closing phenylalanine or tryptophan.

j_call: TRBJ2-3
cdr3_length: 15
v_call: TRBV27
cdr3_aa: CASSRGPSYTDTQYF

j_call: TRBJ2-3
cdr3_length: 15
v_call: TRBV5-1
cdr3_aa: CASSYLAARTDTQYF

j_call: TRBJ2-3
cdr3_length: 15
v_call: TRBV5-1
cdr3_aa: CASSLRGTGSDTQYF

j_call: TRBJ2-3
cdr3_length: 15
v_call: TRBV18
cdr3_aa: CASSLRREGSDTQYF

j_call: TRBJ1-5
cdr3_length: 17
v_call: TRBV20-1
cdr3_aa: CSATPTPTNYSNQPQHF

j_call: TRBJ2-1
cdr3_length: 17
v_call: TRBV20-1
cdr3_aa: CCAIRPGLAGNYNEQFF

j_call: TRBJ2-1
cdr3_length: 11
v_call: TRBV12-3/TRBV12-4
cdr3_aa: CASSRDGQQFF

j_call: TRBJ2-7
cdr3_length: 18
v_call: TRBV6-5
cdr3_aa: CASSYYRGLAELNYEQYF

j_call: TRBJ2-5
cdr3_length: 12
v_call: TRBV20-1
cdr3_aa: CSAGGTLGAQYF

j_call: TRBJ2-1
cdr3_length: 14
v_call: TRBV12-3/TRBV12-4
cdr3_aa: CASRRIPRDNEQFF

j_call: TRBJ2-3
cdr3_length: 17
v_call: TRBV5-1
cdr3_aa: CASSFSGVEISTDTQYF

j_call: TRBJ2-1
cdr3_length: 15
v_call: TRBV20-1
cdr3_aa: CSAPRSDLSYNEQFF

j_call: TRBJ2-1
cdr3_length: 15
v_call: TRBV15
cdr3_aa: CATSRPRGTYNEQFF

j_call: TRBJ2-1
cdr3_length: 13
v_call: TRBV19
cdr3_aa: CASSITWENEQFF

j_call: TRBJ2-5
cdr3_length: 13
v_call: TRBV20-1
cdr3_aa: CSEPLAGVGPQYF

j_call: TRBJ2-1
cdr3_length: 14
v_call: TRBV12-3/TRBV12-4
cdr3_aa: CASQRLAVYNEQFF

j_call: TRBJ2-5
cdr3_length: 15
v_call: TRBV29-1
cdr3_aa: CSVEGVIGQKETQYF

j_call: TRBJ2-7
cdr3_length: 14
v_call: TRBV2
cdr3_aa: CASRTRDFLYEQYF

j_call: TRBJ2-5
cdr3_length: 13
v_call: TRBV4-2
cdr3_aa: CASSQDRGETQYF

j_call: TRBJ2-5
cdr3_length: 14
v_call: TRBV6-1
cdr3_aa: CASSATQGGETQYF

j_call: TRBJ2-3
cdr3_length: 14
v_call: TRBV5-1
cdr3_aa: CASSPPDSWDTQYF

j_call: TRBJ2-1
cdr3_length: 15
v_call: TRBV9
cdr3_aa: CASSEGTGPYNEQFF

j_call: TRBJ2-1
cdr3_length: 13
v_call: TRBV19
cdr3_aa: CATRTSGYNEQFF

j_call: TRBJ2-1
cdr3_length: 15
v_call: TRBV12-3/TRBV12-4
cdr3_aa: CASSRVVGGGDEQFF

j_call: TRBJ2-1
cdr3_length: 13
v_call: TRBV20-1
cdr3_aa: CSARYTSYNEQFF

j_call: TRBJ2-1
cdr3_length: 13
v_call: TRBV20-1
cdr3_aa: CSARGAGVNEQFF

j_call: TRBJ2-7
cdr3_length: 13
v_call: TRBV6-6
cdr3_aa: CASTIGHNYEQYF

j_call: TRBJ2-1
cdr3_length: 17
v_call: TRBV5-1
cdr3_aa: CASSLDIGGASSNEQFF

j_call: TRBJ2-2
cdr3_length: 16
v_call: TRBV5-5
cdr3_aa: CASSLKSGRAVGELFF

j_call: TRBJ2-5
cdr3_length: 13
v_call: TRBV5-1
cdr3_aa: CASRGLAGETQYF

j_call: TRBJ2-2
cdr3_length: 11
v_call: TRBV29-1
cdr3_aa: CSVVEYGELFF

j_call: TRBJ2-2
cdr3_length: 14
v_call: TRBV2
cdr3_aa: CASIDRMNTGELFF

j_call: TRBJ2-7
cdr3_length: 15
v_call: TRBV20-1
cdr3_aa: CSASSRLAGDYEQYF

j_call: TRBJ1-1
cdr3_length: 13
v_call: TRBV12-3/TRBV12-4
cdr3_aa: CASSSQMNTEAFF

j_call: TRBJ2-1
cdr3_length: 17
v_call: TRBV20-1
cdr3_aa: CSAPMTTPRGPYNEQFF

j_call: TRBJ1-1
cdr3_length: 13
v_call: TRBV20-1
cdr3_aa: CSARVAGSTEAFF

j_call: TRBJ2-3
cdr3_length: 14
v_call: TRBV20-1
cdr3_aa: CSAEPAVETDTQYF

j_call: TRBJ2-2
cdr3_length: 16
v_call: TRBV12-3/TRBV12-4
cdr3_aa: CASSPRLAGHTGELFF

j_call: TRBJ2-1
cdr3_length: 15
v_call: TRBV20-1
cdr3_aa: CSARGVTGRGYQQFF

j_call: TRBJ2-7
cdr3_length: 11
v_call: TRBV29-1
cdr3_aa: CSVDFQYEQYF

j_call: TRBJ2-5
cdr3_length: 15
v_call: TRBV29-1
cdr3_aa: CSVVTGTDYPETQYF

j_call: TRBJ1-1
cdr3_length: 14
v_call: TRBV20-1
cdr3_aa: CSARRGAVNTEAFF

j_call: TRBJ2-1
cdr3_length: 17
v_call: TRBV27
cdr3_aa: CASSPGTSGGLYNEQFF

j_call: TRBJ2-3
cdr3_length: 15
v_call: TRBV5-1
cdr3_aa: CASSLVGLAADTQYF

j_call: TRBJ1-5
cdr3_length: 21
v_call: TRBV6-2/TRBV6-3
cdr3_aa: CASSYPHTPRTAVRSNQPQHF

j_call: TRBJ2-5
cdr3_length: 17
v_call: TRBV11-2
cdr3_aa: CASSLVPGTGLQETQYF

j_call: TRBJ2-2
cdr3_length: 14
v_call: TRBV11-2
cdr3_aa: CASSTWHLRGELFF

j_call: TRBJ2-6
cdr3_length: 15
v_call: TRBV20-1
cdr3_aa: CSARDVGAGANVLTF

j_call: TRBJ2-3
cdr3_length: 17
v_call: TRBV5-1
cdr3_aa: CASSNEGPTLSTDTQYF

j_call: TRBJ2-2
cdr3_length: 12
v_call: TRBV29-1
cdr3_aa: CSVERATGELFF

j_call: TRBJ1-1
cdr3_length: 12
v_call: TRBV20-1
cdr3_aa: CSAPRGTVKAFF

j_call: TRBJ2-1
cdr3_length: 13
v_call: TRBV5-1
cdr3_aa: CASSLVGLNEQFF

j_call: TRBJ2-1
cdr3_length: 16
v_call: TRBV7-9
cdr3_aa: CASRDRGQSSYNEQFF

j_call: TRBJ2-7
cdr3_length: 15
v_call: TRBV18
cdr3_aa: CASSPLQGKFGEQYF

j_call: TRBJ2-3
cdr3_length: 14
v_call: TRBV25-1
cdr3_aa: CASSGGWSENTQYF

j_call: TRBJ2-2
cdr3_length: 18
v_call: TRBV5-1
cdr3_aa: CASSLVRSGGAGTGELFF

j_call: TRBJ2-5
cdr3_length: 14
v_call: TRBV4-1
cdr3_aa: CASSQGGFGETQYF

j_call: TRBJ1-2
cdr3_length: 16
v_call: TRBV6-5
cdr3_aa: CASSYTEDLRNYGYTF

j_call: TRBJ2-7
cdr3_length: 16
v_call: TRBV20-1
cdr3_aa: CSARPWTSATYDEQYF

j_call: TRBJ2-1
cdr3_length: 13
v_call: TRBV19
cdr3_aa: CASSPTTIGEQFF